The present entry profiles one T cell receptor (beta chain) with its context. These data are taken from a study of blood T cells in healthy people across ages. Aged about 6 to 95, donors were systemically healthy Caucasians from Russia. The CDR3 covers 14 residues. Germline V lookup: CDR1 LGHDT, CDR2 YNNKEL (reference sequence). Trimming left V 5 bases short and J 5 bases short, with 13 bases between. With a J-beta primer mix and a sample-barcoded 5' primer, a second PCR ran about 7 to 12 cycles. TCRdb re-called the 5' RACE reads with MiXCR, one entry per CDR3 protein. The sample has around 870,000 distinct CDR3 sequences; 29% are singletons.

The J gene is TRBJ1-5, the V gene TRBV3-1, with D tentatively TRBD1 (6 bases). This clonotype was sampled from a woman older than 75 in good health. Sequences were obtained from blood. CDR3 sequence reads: CASSAGGRDQPQHF. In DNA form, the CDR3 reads TGTGCCAGCAGCGCGGGGGGCAGGGATCAGCCCCAGCATTTT.